These 6 T cell receptor beta chains were all obtained from the same sample, sequenced in a study of T cell clonality in common variable immunodeficiency. Study-level findings and limits: Fewer deletions and N-nucleotide insertions were reportedly seen in common variable immunodeficiency TCR beta sequences.

This table comes from immunoSEQ multiplex PCR, and its TCRdb copy is limited to in-frame clones, with some not included. The counts give approximately 20,000 clones, none of them seen only once; over 2% is held by the top ten. These receptors' targets are unknown. The sample was peripheral blood mononuclear cells. Source of these receptors: a human donor with common variable immunodeficiency.

This clone was detected many times. The read gets to within 3 residues of the CDR3 end, and the germline J gene fills in the rest. The chain uses TRBV18 and TRBJ2-1, with 14 bases matching TRBD2. The germline gives CDR1 KGHSH, CDR2 LQKENI. This CDR3 is built from 18 residues. J lost 8 bases, V lost 3 bases, and 12 bases had no gene match. CDR3 bases read: TGTGCCAGCTCACCTCTAGGGACTAGCGGGAGCGGCAGGGATGAG. As protein: CASSPLGTSGSGRDE. The complete CDR3 sequence is CASSPLGTSGSGRDEQFF.

Many counts were recorded for this clone. The read gets to within 3 residues of the CDR3 end, and the germline J gene fills in the rest. The V call is TRBV14, the J call TRBJ2-1, with 9 bases identical to TRBD1. The V gene's germline CDR1 is SGHDN and CDR2 FVKESK. The V and J ends lost 7 bases and 5 bases, in that order; junction bases with no gene match: 12. This CDR3 is built from 16 residues. CDR3 loop: CASISPYRGRNNEQFF. The part of the CDR3 DNA that was read is TGTGCCAGCATCTCCCCTTACAGGGGGCGAAACAATGAG.

This clone has ten or more counts. Coverage ceases 3 residues before the CDR3 finishes, and the germline J gene fills in the end. The chain couples TRBV6-4 to TRBJ2-3; tentatively, D is TRBD2 (6 bases). V was shortened by 3 bases and J by 5 bases, with 9 bases between the two germline ends. This CDR3 has 13 amino acids. Germline assignment: CDR1 MRHNA and CDR2 SNTAGT. CDR3: CASSESSGDTQYF. The CDR3 DNA, read in part, is TGTGCCAGCAGTGAGAGTAGCGGAGATACG.

As for this clone: Read coverage stops 3 residues before the CDR3 terminus; the germline J gene supplies the remainder. The chain employs TRBV7-9 and TRBJ1-3; no definite D call. V was trimmed by 5 bases and J by 2 bases, leaving 7 bases between them. This CDR3 has 13 amino acids. Germline lookup yields CDR1 SEHNR and CDR2 FQNEAQ (reference sequence). The CDR3 here is CASSPAAGNTIYF. CDR3 DNA (partial): TGTGCCAGCAGCCCAGCGGCTGGAAACACC.

This clone was found many times. The read ends 3 residues early relative to the CDR3; the germline J gene fills the gap. This chain joins TRBV27 and TRBJ1-2; 11 positions agree with TRBD1. The CDR3 loop spans 15 amino acids. The germline V gene has CDR1 MNHEY and CDR2 SMNVEV (reference sequence). The DNA read from the CDR3 is TGTGCCAGCACCAACTTCGGACAGGGGGCGGTCGGC. Protein product: CASTNFGQGAVG. The whole CDR3 sequence is CASTNFGQGAVGYTF.

This clone was recorded many times. With the read ending 3 residues before the CDR3 end, the germline J gene is used to fill in that end. The chain joins TRBV20-1 to TRBJ2-1; possibly TRBD1 for D (5 bases). In germline, CDR1 is DFQATT, CDR2 SNEGSKA (reference sequence). V was shortened by 8 bases and J by 5 bases, with 13 bases between the two germline ends. This CDR3 region has 12 residues. Incomplete CDR3 DNA: TGCAGTAGCTCCCAGGGTAACAATGAG. Its translation: CSSSQGNNE. The whole CDR3 sequence is CSSSQGNNEQFF.